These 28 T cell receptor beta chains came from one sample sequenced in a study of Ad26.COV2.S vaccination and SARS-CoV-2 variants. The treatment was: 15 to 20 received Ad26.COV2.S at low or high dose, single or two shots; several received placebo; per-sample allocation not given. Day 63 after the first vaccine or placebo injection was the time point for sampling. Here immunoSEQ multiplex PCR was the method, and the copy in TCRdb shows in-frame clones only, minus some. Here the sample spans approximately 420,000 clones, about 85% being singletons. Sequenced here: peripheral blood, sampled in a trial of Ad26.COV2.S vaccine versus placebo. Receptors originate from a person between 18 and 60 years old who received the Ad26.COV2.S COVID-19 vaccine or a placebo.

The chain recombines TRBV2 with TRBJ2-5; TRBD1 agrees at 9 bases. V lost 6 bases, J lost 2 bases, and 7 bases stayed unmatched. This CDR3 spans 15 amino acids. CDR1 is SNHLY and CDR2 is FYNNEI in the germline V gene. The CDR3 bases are TGTGCCAGCAGAGGGGGACAGGGCTTACAAGAGACCCAGTACTTC. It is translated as CASRGGQGLQETQYF.

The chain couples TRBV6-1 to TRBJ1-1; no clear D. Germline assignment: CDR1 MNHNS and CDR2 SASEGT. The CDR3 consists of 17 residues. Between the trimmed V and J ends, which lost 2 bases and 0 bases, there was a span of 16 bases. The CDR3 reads CASSEFSGIPMNTEAFF. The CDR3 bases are TGTGCCAGCAGTGAATTTTCCGGGATACCCATGAACACTGAAGCTTTCTTT.

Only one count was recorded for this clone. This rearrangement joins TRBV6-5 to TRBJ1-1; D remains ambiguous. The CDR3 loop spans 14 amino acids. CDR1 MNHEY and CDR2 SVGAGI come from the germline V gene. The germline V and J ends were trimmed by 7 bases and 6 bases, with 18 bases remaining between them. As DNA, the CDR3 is TGTGCCAGCACAGGCGGGTATGGGAGTGCTGAAGCTTTCTTT. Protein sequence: CASTGGYGSAEAFF.

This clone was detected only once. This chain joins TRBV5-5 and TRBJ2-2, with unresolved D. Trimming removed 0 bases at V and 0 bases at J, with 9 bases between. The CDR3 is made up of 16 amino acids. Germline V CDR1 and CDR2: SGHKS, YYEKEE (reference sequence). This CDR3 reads CASSLVAVSNTGELFF. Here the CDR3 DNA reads TGTGCCAGCAGCTTGGTGGCGGTATCGAACACCGGGGAGCTGTTTTTT.

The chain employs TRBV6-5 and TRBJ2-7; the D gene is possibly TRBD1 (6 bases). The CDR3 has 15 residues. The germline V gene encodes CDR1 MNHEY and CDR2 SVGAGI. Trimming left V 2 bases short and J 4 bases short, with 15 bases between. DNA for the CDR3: TGTGCCAGCAGTTACGACAGGTCCTCCCTTTACGAGCAGTACTTC. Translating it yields CASSYDRSSLYEQYF.

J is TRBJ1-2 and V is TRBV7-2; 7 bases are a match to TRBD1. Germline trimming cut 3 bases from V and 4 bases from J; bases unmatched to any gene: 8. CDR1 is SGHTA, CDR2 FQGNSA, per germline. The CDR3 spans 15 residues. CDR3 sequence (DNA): TGTGCCAGCAGCTTTCCGGGACAGCCAGTCTATGGCTACACCTTC. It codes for CASSFPGQPVYGYTF.

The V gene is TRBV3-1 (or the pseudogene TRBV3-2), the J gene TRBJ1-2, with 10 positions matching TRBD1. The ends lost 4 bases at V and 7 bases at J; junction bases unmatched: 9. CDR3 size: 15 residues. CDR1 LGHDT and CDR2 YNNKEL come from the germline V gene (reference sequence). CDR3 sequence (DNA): TGTGCCAGCAGCCCCGGGACAGGGGAAAGTATTGGCTACACCTTC. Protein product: CASSPGTGESIGYTF.

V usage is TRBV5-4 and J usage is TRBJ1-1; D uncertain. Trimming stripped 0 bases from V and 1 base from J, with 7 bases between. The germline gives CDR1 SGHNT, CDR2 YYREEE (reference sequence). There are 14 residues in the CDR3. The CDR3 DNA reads TGTGCCAGCAGCTTGGGGGGTTGGAACACTGAAGCTTTCTTT. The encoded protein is CASSLGGWNTEAFF.

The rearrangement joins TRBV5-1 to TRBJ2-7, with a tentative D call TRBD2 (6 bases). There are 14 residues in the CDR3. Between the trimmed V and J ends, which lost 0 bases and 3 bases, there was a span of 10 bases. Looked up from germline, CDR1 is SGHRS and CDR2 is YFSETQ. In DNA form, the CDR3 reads TGCGCCAGCAGCTTGGAGCGGGTTTACTACGAGCAGTACTTC. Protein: CASSLERVYYEQYF.

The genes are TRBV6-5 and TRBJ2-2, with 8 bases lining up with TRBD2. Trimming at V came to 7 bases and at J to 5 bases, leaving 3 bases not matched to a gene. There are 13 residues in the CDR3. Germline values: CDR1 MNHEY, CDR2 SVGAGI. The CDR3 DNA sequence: TGTGCCAGCACCCGGGAGGGAACCGGGGAGCTGTTTTTT. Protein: CASTREGTGELFF.

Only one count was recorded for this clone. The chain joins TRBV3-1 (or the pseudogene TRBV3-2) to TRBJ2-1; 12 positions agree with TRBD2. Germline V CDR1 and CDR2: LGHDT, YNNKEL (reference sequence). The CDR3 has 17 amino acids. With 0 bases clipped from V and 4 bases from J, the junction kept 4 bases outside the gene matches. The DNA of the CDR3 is TGTGCCAGCAGCCAAGATGTCCTAGCGGGGGGGTACAATGAGCAGTTCTTC. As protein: CASSQDVLAGGYNEQFF.

Here the CDR3 reads CASSPRPPSGAYEQYF. The CDR3 DNA sequence: TGTGCCAGCTCACCACGGCCCCCCTCAGGGGCCTACGAGCAGTACTTC. The chain uses TRBV18 and TRBJ2-7; possibly TRBD1 for D (6 bases). The CDR3 has 16 residues. Germline CDR1 is KGHSH and CDR2 is LQKENI. Trimming removed 1 base from V and 2 bases from J, with 15 bases in between.

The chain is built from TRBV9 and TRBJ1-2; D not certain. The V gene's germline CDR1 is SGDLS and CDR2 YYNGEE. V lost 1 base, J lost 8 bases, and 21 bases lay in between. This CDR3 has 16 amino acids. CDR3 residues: CASSVNLDSGPGGYTF. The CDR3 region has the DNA TGTGCCAGCAGCGTAAACCTTGACTCCGGACCTGGGGGCTACACCTTC.

The CDR3 region is CASRSGGRGADTQYF. As DNA, the CDR3 is TGTGCCAGCAGGAGTGGTGGGCGGGGGGCAGATACGCAGTATTTT. This chain joins TRBV5-4 and TRBJ2-3; 8 nucleotides match TRBD2. This CDR3 region has 15 residues. The V and J ends lost 5 bases and 4 bases, in that order; junction bases with no gene match: 9. From germline, CDR1 is SGHNT and CDR2 YYREEE (reference sequence).

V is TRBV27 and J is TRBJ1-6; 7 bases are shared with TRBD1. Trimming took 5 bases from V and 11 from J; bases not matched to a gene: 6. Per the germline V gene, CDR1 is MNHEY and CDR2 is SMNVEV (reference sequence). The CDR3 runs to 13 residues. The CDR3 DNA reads TGTGCCAGCAGTACAGGGGACGCGGCACCCCTCCACTTT. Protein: CASSTGDAAPLHF.

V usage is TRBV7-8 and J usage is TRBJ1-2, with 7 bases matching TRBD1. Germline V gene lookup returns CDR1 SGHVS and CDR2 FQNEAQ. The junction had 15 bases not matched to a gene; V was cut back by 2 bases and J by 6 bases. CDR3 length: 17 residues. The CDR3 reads CASSLISPRGLYNGYTF. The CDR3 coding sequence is TGTGCCAGCAGCTTAATTTCGCCCAGGGGGTTGTACAATGGCTACACCTTC.

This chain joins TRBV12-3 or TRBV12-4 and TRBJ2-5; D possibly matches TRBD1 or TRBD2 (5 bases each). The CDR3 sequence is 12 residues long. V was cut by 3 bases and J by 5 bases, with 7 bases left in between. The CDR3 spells CASSFEGETQYF. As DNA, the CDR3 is TGTGCCAGCAGTTTTGAGGGGGAGACCCAGTACTTC.

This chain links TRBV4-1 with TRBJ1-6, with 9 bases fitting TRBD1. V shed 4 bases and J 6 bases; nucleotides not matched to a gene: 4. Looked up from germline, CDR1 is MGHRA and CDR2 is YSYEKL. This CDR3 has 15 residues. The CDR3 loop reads CASSPLDRGNSPLHF. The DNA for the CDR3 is TGCGCCAGCAGCCCTCTGGACAGGGGTAATTCACCCCTCCACTTT.

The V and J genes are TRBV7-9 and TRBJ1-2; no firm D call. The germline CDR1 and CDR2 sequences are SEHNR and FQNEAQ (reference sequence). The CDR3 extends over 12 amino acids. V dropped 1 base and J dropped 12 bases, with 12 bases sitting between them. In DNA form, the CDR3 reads TGTGCCAGCAGCTTAGGGGGTCAGGAGCACACCTTC. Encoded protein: CASSLGGQEHTF.

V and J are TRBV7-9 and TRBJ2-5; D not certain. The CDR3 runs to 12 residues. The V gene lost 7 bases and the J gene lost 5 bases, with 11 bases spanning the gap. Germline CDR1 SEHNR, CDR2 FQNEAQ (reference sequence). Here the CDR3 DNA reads TGTGCCAGCAAAAGGGCCAGGGAGACCCAGTACTTC. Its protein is CASKRARETQYF.

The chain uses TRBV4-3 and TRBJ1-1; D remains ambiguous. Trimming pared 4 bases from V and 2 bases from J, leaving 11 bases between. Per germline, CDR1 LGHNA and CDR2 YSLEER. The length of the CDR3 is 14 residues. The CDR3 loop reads CASSPGGENTEAFF. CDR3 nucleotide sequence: TGCGCCAGCAGCCCCGGTGGGGAAAACACTGAAGCTTTCTTT.

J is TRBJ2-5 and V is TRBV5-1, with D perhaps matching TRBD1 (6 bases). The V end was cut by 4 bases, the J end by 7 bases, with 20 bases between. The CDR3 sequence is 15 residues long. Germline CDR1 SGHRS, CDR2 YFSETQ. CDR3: CASSPEAGAVGTQYF. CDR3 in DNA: TGCGCCAGCAGCCCCGAGGCAGGGGCGGTCGGGACCCAGTACTTC.

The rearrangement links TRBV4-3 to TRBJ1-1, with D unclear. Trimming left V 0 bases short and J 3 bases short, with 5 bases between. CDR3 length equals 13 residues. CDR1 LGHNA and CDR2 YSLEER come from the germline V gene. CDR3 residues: CASSQEGYTEAFF. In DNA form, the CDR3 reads TGCGCCAGCAGCCAAGAGGGCTACACTGAAGCTTTCTTT.

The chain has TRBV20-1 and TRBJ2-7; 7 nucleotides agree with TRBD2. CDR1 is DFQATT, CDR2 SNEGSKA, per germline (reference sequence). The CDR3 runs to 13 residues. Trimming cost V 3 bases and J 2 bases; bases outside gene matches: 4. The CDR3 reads CSASPGGTYEQYF. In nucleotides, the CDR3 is TGCAGTGCTAGTCCCGGGGGGACCTACGAGCAGTACTTC.

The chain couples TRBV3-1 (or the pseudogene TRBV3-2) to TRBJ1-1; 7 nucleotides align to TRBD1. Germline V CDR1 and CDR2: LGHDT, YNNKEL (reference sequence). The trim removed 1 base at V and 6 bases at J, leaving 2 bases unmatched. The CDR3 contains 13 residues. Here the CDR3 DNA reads TGTGCCAGCAGCCAAGCCCAGGGGGCTGAAGCTTTCTTT. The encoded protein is CASSQAQGAEAFF.

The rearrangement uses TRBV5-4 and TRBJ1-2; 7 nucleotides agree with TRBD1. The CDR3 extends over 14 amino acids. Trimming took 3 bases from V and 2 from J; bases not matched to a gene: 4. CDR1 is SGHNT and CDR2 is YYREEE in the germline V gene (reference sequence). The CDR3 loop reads CASSSRQGNYGYTF. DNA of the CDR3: TGTGCCAGCAGCTCAAGACAGGGAAACTATGGCTACACCTTC.

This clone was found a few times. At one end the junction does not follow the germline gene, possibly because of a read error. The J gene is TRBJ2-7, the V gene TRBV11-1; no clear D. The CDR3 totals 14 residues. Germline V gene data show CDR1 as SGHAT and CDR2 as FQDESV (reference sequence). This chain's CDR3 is CASSLQTSSNEQYF. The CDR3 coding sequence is TGTGCCAGCAGCTTACAGACCTCCTCCAACGAGCAGTACTTC. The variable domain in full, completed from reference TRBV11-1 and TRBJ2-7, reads EAEVAQSPRYKITEKSQAVAFWCDPISGHATLYWYRQILGQGPELLVQFQDESVVDDSQLPKDRFSAERLKGVDSTLKIQPAELGDSAMYLCASSLQTSSNEQYFGPGTRLTVT.

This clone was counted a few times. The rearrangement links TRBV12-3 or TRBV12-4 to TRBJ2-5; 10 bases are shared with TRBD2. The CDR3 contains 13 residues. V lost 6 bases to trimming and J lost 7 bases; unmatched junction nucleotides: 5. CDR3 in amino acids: CASSPGLAWTQYF. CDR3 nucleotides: TGTGCCAGCAGCCCGGGACTAGCGTGGACCCAGTACTTC.